The 15 T cell receptor beta chains reported below all come from one sample, sequenced in a study of T-cell reconstitution after alpha-beta-depleted transplantation in children. Using unique molecular identifiers, the investigators prepared the TCRbeta library. MiXCR was run by TCRdb on the PCR reads, yielding one entry per CDR3 protein. This table has some 550,000 distinct CDR3 sequences, more than 20% appearing once. Here the sequenced sample was PBMCs, mostly from graft donor cells, taken 360 days after TCRalphabeta/CD19-depleted stem cell transplant. The receptors come from a boy less than two years old who had a stem cell transplant for acute myeloid leukemia, so the T cells may come from the graft donor.

This clonotype was seen more than once but under ten times. The rearrangement links TRBV29-1 to TRBJ2-1, with a weak D call TRBD2 (5 bases). The V end was cut by 2 bases, the J end by 5 bases, with 10 bases between. Germline CDR1 reads SQVTM; CDR2 reads ANQGSEA. This CDR3 is built from 13 residues. The DNA of the CDR3 is TGCAGCGTTGAACTAGCCGGTCACAATGAGCAGTTCTTC. It specifies CSVELAGHNEQFF.

This clonotype was found many times. V usage is TRBV20-1 and J usage is TRBJ2-5, with 7 bases matching TRBD2. This CDR3 region has 13 residues. The J segment lost 0 bases and the V segment lost 3 bases, leaving 1 base of the junction unmatched. The germline V gene has CDR1 DFQATT and CDR2 SNEGSKA (reference sequence). This CDR3 is CSASGGYQETQYF. The DNA of the CDR3 is TGCAGTGCTAGCGGGGGGTACCAAGAGACCCAGTACTTC.

This clonotype appeared a few times. The chain combines TRBV27 with TRBJ2-1, with D possibly matching TRBD2 (7 bases). Germline V gives CDR1 MNHEY, CDR2 SMNVEV (reference sequence). The CDR3 length is 17 residues. V was pared by 1 base and J by 3 bases, with 16 bases between. CDR3 sequence reads: CASSLWSGGAIYNEQFF. CDR3 nucleotide sequence: TGTGCCAGCAGTTTATGGTCTGGGGGGGCCATCTACAATGAGCAGTTCTTC.

The chain uses TRBV11-2 and TRBJ2-3; D ambiguous. The germline V and J ends were trimmed by 8 bases and 0 bases, with 18 bases remaining between them. Germline V gene lookup returns CDR1 SGHAT and CDR2 FQNNGV. This CDR3 comprises 16 residues. CDR3 DNA sequence: TGTGCCAGCTCCGGTCGGGCTGCCCCTAGCACAGATACGCAGTATTTT. Translation gives CASSGRAAPSTDTQYF.

This clonotype appeared many times. The chain links TRBV20-1 to TRBJ2-1, with 13 bases identical to TRBD2. CDR1 is DFQATT, CDR2 SNEGSKA, per germline (reference sequence). The V gene end was trimmed by 6 bases and the J gene end by 7 bases; junction bases not matched to a gene: 6. There are 14 residues in the CDR3. Written as DNA, the CDR3 is TGCAGTGCCACGGGACTAGCGGGGATAAATGAGCAGTTCTTC. Its protein product is CSATGLAGINEQFF.

The CDR3 protein is CASSQVPGPNTEAFF. DNA of the CDR3: TGTGCCAGCAGCCAAGTACCAGGACCGAACACTGAAGCTTTCTTT. The chain recombines TRBV3-1 with TRBJ1-1, with unresolved D. Germline values: CDR1 LGHDT, CDR2 YNNKEL (reference sequence). The V end lost 1 base, the J end lost 1 base, and 10 bases lay between the germline ends. This CDR3 contains 15 residues.

The chain joins TRBV7-6 to TRBJ1-1; the D gene is possibly TRBD1 (5 bases). The V and J ends lost 9 bases and 1 base respectively, with 12 bases between them. This CDR3 is built from 13 residues. Germline V gene sequence: CDR1 SGHVS, CDR2 FNYEAQ. This CDR3 reads CASSGLSNTEAFF. CDR3 in DNA: TGTGCCAGTTCAGGGCTGTCGAACACTGAAGCTTTCTTT.

The chain links TRBV28 to TRBJ2-5, with 11 bases matching TRBD1. Trimming at V came to 5 bases and at J to 4 bases, leaving 6 bases not matched to a gene. This CDR3 region has 15 residues. From germline, CDR1 is MDHEN and CDR2 SYDVKM. For the CDR3, the DNA is TGTGCCAGCAGTCACGGACAGGGGGCACGAGAGACCCAGTACTTC. Translated: CASSHGQGARETQYF.

This clonotype was seen many times. The gene calls are TRBV12-3 or TRBV12-4 and TRBJ2-7; a possible D gene is TRBD1 (5 bases). Trimming took off 1 base at V and 3 bases at J, with 10 bases between the two ends. CDR3 length equals 14 residues. The CDR3 DNA is TGTGCCAGCAGTTTAGTGACAGCGTTCTACGAGCAGTACTTC. Encoded protein: CASSLVTAFYEQYF.

This clonotype has ten or more counts. The gene calls are TRBV20-1 and TRBJ2-1, with unresolved D. Trimming removed 0 bases from V and 7 bases from J, with 10 bases in between. This CDR3 is 13 amino acids long. Germline CDR1 reads DFQATT; CDR2 reads SNEGSKA (reference sequence). The CDR3 region has the DNA TGCAGTGCTAGAGACCCCCCCGGTAATGAGCAGTTCTTC. It codes for CSARDPPGNEQFF.

This clonotype has more than one count but fewer than ten. This rearrangement joins TRBV11-2 to TRBJ2-1; D might be TRBD2 (6 bases). Trimming took off 4 bases at V and 1 base at J, with 20 bases between the two ends. CDR1 SGHAT and CDR2 FQNNGV come from the germline V gene. This CDR3 comprises 18 residues. CDR3 amino acids: CASSSPGIADWSYNEQFF. The CDR3 DNA reads TGTGCCAGCAGCTCTCCGGGGATAGCGGATTGGTCCTACAATGAGCAGTTCTTC. Full variable domain (rest looked up from reference TRBV11-2 and TRBJ2-1): EAGVAQSPRYKIIEKRQSVAFWCNPISGHATLYWYQQILGQGPKLLIQFQNNGVVDDSQLPKDRFSAERLKGVDSTLKIQPAKLEDSAVYLCASSSPGIADWSYNEQFFGPGTRLTVL.

This clonotype was observed at least ten times. The chain carries TRBV29-1 and TRBJ2-1; 10 bases line up with TRBD2. V shed 6 bases and J 7 bases; nucleotides not matched to a gene: 9. Looked up from germline, CDR1 is SQVTM and CDR2 is ANQGSEA. The CDR3 loop spans 14 amino acids. The CDR3 here is CSVQLAGVRNEQFF. CDR3 sequence (DNA): TGCAGCGTCCAGCTAGCGGGGGTGAGGAATGAGCAGTTCTTC.

This clonotype was found many times. V and J are TRBV5-1 and TRBJ1-1, with D perhaps matching TRBD1 (6 bases). This CDR3 contains 15 residues. V was clipped by 2 bases and J by 4 bases, with 15 bases between them. CDR1 is SGHRS, CDR2 YFSETQ, per germline. In nucleotides, the CDR3 is TGCGCCAGCAGCTTCTACAGGGATGGGGGCACTGAAGCTTTCTTT. Translation gives CASSFYRDGGTEAFF.

The chain links TRBV7-6 to TRBJ2-7, with TRBD2 as a possible D gene (6 bases). Germline CDR1 reads SGHVS; CDR2 reads FNYEAQ. V dropped 3 bases and J dropped 2 bases, with 11 bases sitting between them. The CDR3 spans 14 residues. This CDR3 reads CASSLEGRAYEQYF. DNA for the CDR3: TGTGCCAGCAGCTTGGAGGGACGAGCCTACGAGCAGTACTTC.

This clonotype was seen more than once but under ten times. The chain has TRBV7-2 and TRBJ2-7; the D is unclear. V was trimmed by 3 bases and J by 7 bases, leaving 7 bases between them. CDR3 length equals 11 residues. CDR1 and CDR2 (germline): SGHTA, FQGNSA. CDR3 amino acids: CASSFRQEQYF. CDR3 bases: TGTGCCAGCAGCTTCCGGCAGGAGCAGTACTTC.